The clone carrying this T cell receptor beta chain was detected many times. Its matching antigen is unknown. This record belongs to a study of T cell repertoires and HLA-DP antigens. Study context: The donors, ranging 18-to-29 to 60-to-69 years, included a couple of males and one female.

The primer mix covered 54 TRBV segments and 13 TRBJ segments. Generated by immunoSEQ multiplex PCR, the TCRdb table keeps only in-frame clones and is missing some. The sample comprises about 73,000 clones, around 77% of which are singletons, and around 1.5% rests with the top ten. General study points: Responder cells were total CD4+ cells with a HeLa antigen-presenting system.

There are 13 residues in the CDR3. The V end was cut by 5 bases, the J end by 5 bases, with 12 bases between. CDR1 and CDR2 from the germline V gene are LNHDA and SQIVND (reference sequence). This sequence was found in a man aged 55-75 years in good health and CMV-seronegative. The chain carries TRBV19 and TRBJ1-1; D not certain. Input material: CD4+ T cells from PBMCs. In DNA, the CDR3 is TGTGCCAGTAGTCCGGGAAGCCGGACTGAAGCTTTCTTT. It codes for CASSPGSRTEAFF.